This paragraph reports one TCR beta chain. How the authors handled the data: Counts of nucleated cells, estimated from reference gene primer amplification, were obtained. Sequenced by immunoSEQ multiplex PCR; TCRdb stores in-frame clones only, minus some. That table is the source of V, J and clone size, and D and trimming were worked out from the DNA. The data show about 100,000 clones, around four fifths seen once. Germline loops: CDR1 LGHDT, CDR2 YNNKEL (reference sequence). The V end lost 0 bases, the J end lost 9 bases, and 12 bases lay between the germline ends. The CDR3 totals 14 residues. These data originate in a study of blood T cell repertoires in COVID-19.

The rearrangement links TRBV3-1 (or the pseudogene TRBV3-2) to TRBJ2-1; weak D call: TRBD2 (6 bases). Sample: peripheral blood. This receptor was identified in a man aged 50 to 59 with active or convalescent COVID-19. The CDR3 DNA is TGTGCCAGCAGCCAAGAGGTGGCGGGACTTGAGCAGTTCTTC. This sequence encodes CASSQEVAGLEQFF.